These 7 T cell receptor beta chains were sequenced from one sample in a study of control samples from healthy donors and cancer patients. Libraries were prepared by immunoSEQ multiplex PCR; TCRdb keeps only in-frame clonotypes and omits some of them. The table includes 77,000 or so clones, roughly nine tenths detected once. Sequenced input: blood. These receptors all come from a man younger than 40 in good health.

The chain carries TRBV7-2 and TRBJ2-1, with unresolved D. Germline-derived CDR1 and CDR2 are SGHTA and FQGNSA. This CDR3 is built from 16 residues. V was clipped by 2 bases and J by 2 bases, with 13 bases between them. The CDR3: CASSLLGVTTYNEQFF. In DNA form, the CDR3 reads TGTGCCAGCAGCTTATTGGGCGTTACCACCTACAATGAGCAGTTCTTC. The full variable domain, with the rest looked up from reference TRBV7-2 and TRBJ2-1, is GAGVSQSPSNKVTEKGKDVELRCDPISGHTALYWYRQSLGQGLEFLIYFQGNSAPDKSGLPSDRFSAERTGGSVSTLTIQRTQQEDSAVYLCASSLLGVTTYNEQFFGPGTRLTVL.

The chain links TRBV18 to TRBJ2-3, with 7 bases lining up with TRBD2. The CDR3 runs to 16 residues. The germline V gene encodes CDR1 KGHSH and CDR2 LQKENI. J was trimmed by 4 bases and V by 0 bases; bases with no gene match: 7. CDR3 region: CASSPPGGRVADTQYF. The CDR3 DNA is TGTGCCAGCTCACCACCGGGCGGGAGAGTCGCAGATACGCAGTATTTT.

The table lists this clone with a count of one. The genes are TRBV11-2 and TRBJ2-1; 7 bases match TRBD2. Germline CDR1 reads SGHAT; CDR2 reads FQNNGV. J was trimmed by 4 bases and V by 2 bases; bases with no gene match: 5. This CDR3 contains 15 residues. The DNA of the CDR3 is TGTGCCAGCAGCTTATCCAGCGGGGTTTACAATGAGCAGTTCTTC. Translating it yields CASSLSSGVYNEQFF.

This rearrangement joins TRBV19 to TRBJ2-3; D is unresolved. The CDR3 has 15 residues. Germline assignment: CDR1 LNHDA and CDR2 SQIVND (reference sequence). Between the trimmed V and J ends, which lost 7 bases and 1 base, there was a span of 15 bases. Here the CDR3 reads CASKASFVGTDTQYF. As DNA, the CDR3 is TGTGCCAGTAAAGCGTCGTTTGTGGGCACAGATACGCAGTATTTT.

This sequence joins TRBV28 and TRBJ2-7, with 9 bases matching TRBD1. CDR1 is MDHEN and CDR2 is SYDVKM in the germline V gene. There are 14 residues in the CDR3. V lost 5 bases to trimming and J lost 5 bases; unmatched junction nucleotides: 7. The CDR3 here is CASSNRDRDNEQYF. The CDR3 region has the DNA TGTGCCAGCAGTAACCGGGACAGGGACAACGAGCAGTACTTC.

The chain employs TRBV9 and TRBJ2-5, with 8 bases aligning to TRBD2. The V gene's germline CDR1 is SGDLS and CDR2 YYNGEE. Unmatched junction bases numbered 6, after V lost 1 base and J lost 4 bases. The CDR3 length is 15 residues. CDR3 coding DNA: TGTGCCAGCAGCGTACGGGAGGGAGTGGGAGAGACCCAGTACTTC. It yields the protein CASSVREGVGETQYF.

The V call is TRBV3-1 (or the pseudogene TRBV3-2), the J call TRBJ2-7; unclear D gene. The germline gives CDR1 LGHDT, CDR2 YNNKEL (reference sequence). CDR3 length: 13 amino acids. Between the trimmed V and J ends, which lost 1 base and 3 bases, there was a span of 7 bases. CDR3 region: CASSQGVRYEQYF. DNA of the CDR3: TGTGCCAGCAGCCAAGGCGTACGCTACGAGCAGTACTTC.